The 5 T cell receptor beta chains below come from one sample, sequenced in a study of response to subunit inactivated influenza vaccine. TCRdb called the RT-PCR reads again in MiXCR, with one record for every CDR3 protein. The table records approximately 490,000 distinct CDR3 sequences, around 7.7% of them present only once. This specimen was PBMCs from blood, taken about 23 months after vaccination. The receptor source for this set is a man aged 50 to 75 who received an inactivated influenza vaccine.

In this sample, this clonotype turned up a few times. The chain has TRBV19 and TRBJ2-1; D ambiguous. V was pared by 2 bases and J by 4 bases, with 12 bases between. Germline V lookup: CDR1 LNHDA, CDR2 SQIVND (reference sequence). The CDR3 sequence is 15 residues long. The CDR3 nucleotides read TGTGCCAGTAGTATATACAGCACGACTTACAATGAGCAGTTCTTC. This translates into CASSIYSTTYNEQFF. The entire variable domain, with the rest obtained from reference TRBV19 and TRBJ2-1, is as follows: DGGITQSPKYLFRKEGQNVTLSCEQNLNHDAMYWYRQDPGQGLRLIYYSQIVNDFQKGDIAEGYSVSREKKESFPLTVTSAQKNPTAFYLCASSIYSTTYNEQFFGPGTRLTVL.

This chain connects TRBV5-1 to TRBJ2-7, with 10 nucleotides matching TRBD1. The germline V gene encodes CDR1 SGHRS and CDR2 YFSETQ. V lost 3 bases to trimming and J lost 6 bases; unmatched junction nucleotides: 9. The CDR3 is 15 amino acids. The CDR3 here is CASSWGTGALGEQYF. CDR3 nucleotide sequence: TGCGCCAGCAGCTGGGGGACAGGGGCCCTTGGCGAGCAGTACTTC.

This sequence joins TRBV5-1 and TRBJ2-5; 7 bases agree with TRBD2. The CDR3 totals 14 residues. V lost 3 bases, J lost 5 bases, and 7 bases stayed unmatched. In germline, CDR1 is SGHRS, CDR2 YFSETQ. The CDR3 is CASSWAGVGETQYF. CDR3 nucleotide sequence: TGCGCCAGCAGCTGGGCGGGGGTCGGGGAGACCCAGTACTTC.

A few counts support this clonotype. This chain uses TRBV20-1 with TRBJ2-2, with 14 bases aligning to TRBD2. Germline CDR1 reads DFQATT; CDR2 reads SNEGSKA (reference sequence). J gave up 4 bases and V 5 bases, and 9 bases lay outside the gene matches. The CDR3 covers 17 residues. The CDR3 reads CSAPGLAGAGATGELFF. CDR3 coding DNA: TGCAGTGCTCCGGGACTAGCGGGAGCCGGGGCCACCGGGGAGCTGTTTTTT.

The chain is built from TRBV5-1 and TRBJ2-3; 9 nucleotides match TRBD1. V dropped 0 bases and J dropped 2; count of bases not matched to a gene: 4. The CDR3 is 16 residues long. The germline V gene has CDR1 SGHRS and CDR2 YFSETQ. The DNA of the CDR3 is TGCGCCAGCAGCTTGGCCGGGACAGGGTTCACAGATACGCAGTATTTT. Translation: CASSLAGTGFTDTQYF.